A selection of T cell receptor beta chains follows, all from one sample in a study of T cell clonotyping in hematopoietic cell transplantation. Libraries were prepared by immunoSEQ multiplex PCR; TCRdb keeps only in-frame clonotypes and omits some of them. The table shows around 80,000 clones, with 90% to 96% occurring only once. The specimen comprised peripheral blood mononuclear cells, sampled before stem cell transplant. The receptors derive from a woman aged 50 to 60 with acute myeloid leukemia. Some clones in this sample may be carry-over from other donors' samples. The CDR3 runs from the conserved cysteine through the conserved F or W. The D gene is left open where the match is weak. Part of the rows lack a size; the others show once, few, many or a class for expanded clones.

V,size,D,J,CDR3,DNA
TRBV29-1,-,TRBD2,TRBJ2-1,CSVGRGSDNEQFF,TGCAGCGTTGGTCGCGGGAGTGACAATGAGCAGTTCTTC
TRBV7-9,once,TRBD2,TRBJ2-5,CASSLLGTSGQETQYF,TGTGCCAGCAGCTTACTGGGGACTAGCGGCCAAGAGACCCAGTACTTC
TRBV10-3,-,-,TRBJ1-1,CAIGTGQNTEAFF,TGTGCCATCGGAACAGGGCAGAACACTGAAGCTTTCTTT
TRBV29-1,-,TRBD2,TRBJ2-7,CSVRATAGHHEQYF,TGCAGCGTTAGGGCGACAGCGGGGCACCACGAGCAGTACTTC
TRBV25-1,-,-,TRBJ1-2,CASSEVEALYGYTF,TGTGCCAGCAGTGAAGTAGAGGCTCTATATGGCTACACCTTC
TRBV18,-,TRBD2,TRBJ2-6,CASSPQAGEMSGANVLTF,TGTGCCAGCTCACCACAGGCGGGAGAAATGTCTGGGGCCAACGTCCTGACTTTC
TRBV27,-,-,TRBJ1-1,CASSPASSRWNTEAFF,TGTGCCAGCAGCCCGGCCTCTTCCCGGTGGAACACTGAAGCTTTCTTT
TRBV19,-,TRBD1,TRBJ2-5,CASMPGTVPGTQYF,TGTGCCAGTATGCCCGGGACAGTCCCAGGGACCCAGTACTTC
TRBV5-1,once,-,TRBJ2-7,CASSLRWGSSYEQYF,TGCGCCAGCAGCTTACGCTGGGGCTCGTCCTACGAGCAGTACTTC
TRBV7-9,-,TRBD2,TRBJ2-3,CASSLVAWTSGASTDTQYF,TGTGCCAGCAGCTTAGTCGCCTGGACTAGCGGAGCTAGCACAGATACGCAGTATTTT
TRBV11-2,few,TRBD1,TRBJ2-7,CASSLDGTGGYEQYF,TGTGCCAGCAGCTTAGACGGGACAGGGGGGTACGAGCAGTACTTC
TRBV18,-,TRBD1,TRBJ1-2,CASSPRTGGPYGYTF,TGTGCCAGCTCACCGAGAACAGGGGGGCCCTATGGCTACACCTTC
TRBV9,-,TRBD1,TRBJ1-4,CASSSYDRGNEKLFF,TGTGCCAGCAGCTCGTATGACAGGGGAAATGAAAAACTGTTTTTT
TRBV27,-,-,TRBJ1-4,CASQAGSLREKLFF,TGTGCCAGCCAAGCGGGCAGTCTACGCGAAAAACTGTTTTTT
TRBV6-1,-,TRBD1,TRBJ2-7,CASIRDRPFYEQYF,TGTGCCAGCATTCGGGACAGACCTTTCTACGAGCAGTACTTC
TRBV5-1,-,TRBD2,TRBJ2-1,CASSARLANNEQFF,TGCGCCAGCAGCGCCAGACTAGCGAACAATGAGCAGTTCTTC
TRBV6-5,-,-,TRBJ1-5,CASSYPRVQPQHF,TGTGCCAGCAGTTACCCCAGGGTTCAGCCCCAGCATTTT
TRBV27,-,-,TRBJ1-1,CASSLRVDTEAFF,TGTGCCAGCAGTTTAAGAGTGGACACTGAAGCTTTCTTT
TRBV29-1,-,TRBD1,TRBJ2-5,CSVEWDRGPWETQYF,TGCAGCGTTGAATGGGACAGGGGTCCATGGGAGACCCAGTACTTC
TRBV19,-,-,TRBJ1-1,CASRENGHTEAFF,TGTGCCAGTAGAGAAAATGGACACACTGAAGCTTTCTTT
TRBV5-1,-,-,TRBJ2-1,CASSINLGSYNEQFF,TGCGCCAGCAGCATCAACTTAGGCTCCTACAATGAGCAGTTCTTC
TRBV5-1,-,TRBD1,TRBJ1-4,CASKSGQGGVTNEKLFF,TGCGCCAGCAAGTCTGGACAGGGAGGAGTAACTAATGAAAAACTGTTTTTT
TRBV6-5,-,-,TRBJ2-2,CASSYSGVNTGELFF,TGTGCCAGCAGTTACTCAGGGGTGAACACCGGGGAGCTGTTTTTT
TRBV6-5,-,TRBD1,TRBJ1-4,CASRRDRLLEKLFF,TGTGCCAGCAGGCGGGACAGGCTCTTGGAGAAACTGTTTTTT
TRBV7-9,-,-,TRBJ2-1,CASSLSRLAADEQFF,TGTGCCAGCAGCTTATCCCGTCTAGCTGCCGATGAGCAGTTCTTC
TRBV5-1,-,-,TRBJ1-1,CASSLLGAPEAFF,TGCGCCAGCAGCTTATTAGGGGCCCCTGAAGCTTTCTTT
TRBV7-2,-,-,TRBJ2-3,CASSLEGRTSTDTQYF,TGTGCCAGCAGCTTAGAGGGCAGGACCAGCACAGATACGCAGTATTTT
TRBV6-6,-,TRBD1,TRBJ2-3,CASSSLDRGGFTQYF,TGTGCCAGCAGTTCCCTCGACAGGGGAGGTTTTACGCAGTATTTT
TRBV6-1,-,TRBD1,TRBJ1-2,CASSEAVGTGVGYTF,TGTGCCAGCAGTGAAGCGGTAGGGACAGGGGTCGGCTACACCTTC
TRBV25-1,-,-,TRBJ1-2,CASSDEGNYGYTF,TGTGCCAGCAGTGATGAGGGTAACTATGGCTACACCTTC
TRBV19,-,TRBD1,TRBJ2-5,CASSIQGAEETQYF,TGTGCCAGTAGTATCCAGGGGGCTGAGGAGACCCAGTACTTC